Below, 30 T cell receptor beta chains from the same sample are listed, as sequenced in a study of T cells in Graves' hyperthyroidism and ophthalmopathy. TCR beta CDR3 sequences were amplified from RNA transcripts. Primed by the HTBI set, a first-round RT-PCR was run on the TCR CDR3. One entry per CDR3 protein results from TCRdb running MiXCR on the multiplex PCR reads. Of more than 300,000 distinct CDR3 sequences in the sample, over 11% were seen once. Input material: blood. These receptors were obtained from a woman aged 25 to 39 with Graves' hyperthyroidism.

At least ten counts were recorded for this clonotype. The V gene is TRBV28, the J gene TRBJ1-1, with D hard to call. V was trimmed by 8 bases and J by 7 bases, leaving 8 bases between them. Germline V gene data show CDR1 as MDHEN and CDR2 as SYDVKM. This CDR3 comprises 10 residues. CDR3: CASGEIEAFF. The DNA for the CDR3 is TGTGCCAGCGGGGAGATTGAAGCTTTCTTT. The full variable domain, with the rest looked up from reference TRBV28 and TRBJ1-1, is DVKVTQSSRYLVKRTGEKVFLECVQDMDHENMFWYRQDPGLGLRLIYFSYDVKMKEKGDIPEGYSVSREKKERFSLILESASTNQTSMYLCASGEIEAFFGQGTRLTVV.

This clonotype has a count of ten or more. This sequence joins TRBV7-9 and TRBJ2-1; TRBD2 is a possible D gene (6 bases). The germline V and J ends were trimmed by 5 bases and 4 bases, with 27 bases remaining between them. CDR3 length: 19 amino acids. Germline V gives CDR1 SEHNR, CDR2 FQNEAQ (reference sequence). DNA of the CDR3: TGTGCCAGCAGCCCCCGTGCGGTTAGGGGAGGAAGGAGGTACAATGAGCAGTTCTTC. Its translation: CASSPRAVRGGRRYNEQFF.

This clonotype was observed many times. The chain is built from TRBV12-3 or TRBV12-4 and TRBJ1-2, with D possibly TRBD1 on 5 matching bases. CDR3 size: 15 residues. Trimming cost V 7 bases and J 5 bases, with 20 bases left between them. CDR3 sequence: CASTEGGGRHYGYTF. Here the CDR3 DNA reads TGTGCCAGCACCGAGGGTGGGGGGAGACATTATGGCTACACCTTC.

This clonotype has at least ten counts. The chain uses TRBV6-2 or TRBV6-3 and TRBJ2-5; D is unclear. Germline values: CDR1 MNHEY, CDR2 SVGEGT. V was pared by 3 bases and J by 2 bases, with 13 bases between. The CDR3 spans 15 residues. This CDR3 reads CASSYRSRPQETQYF. The CDR3 nucleotides read TGTGCCAGCAGTTATCGCTCGCGGCCACAAGAGACCCAGTACTTC.

This clonotype was found many times. The gene calls are TRBV9 and TRBJ2-3; 7 bases map to TRBD1. Germline values: CDR1 SGDLS, CDR2 YYNGEE. There are 14 residues in the CDR3. Unmatched junction bases numbered 5, after V lost 3 bases and J lost 4 bases. CDR3 sequence reads: CASSARQGADTQYF. The CDR3 region has the DNA TGTGCCAGCAGCGCCCGACAGGGAGCAGATACGCAGTATTTT. Based on the CDR3 plus reference TRBV9 and TRBJ2-3, the full variable domain is DSGVTQTPKHLITATGQRVTLRCSPRSGDLSVYWYQQSLDQGLQFLIQYYNGEERAKGNILERFSAQQFPDLHSELNLSSLELGDSALYFCASSARQGADTQYFGPGTRLTVL.

This chain links TRBV12-3 or TRBV12-4 with TRBJ2-1; the match to TRBD2 covers 8 bases. This CDR3 region has 16 residues. With 2 bases clipped from V and 0 bases from J, the junction kept 3 bases outside the gene matches. Here the CDR3 reads CASSLRSGSSYNEQFF. The CDR3 region has the DNA TGTGCCAGCAGTTTACGCAGCGGGAGCTCCTACAATGAGCAGTTCTTC.

The J gene is TRBJ2-7, the V gene TRBV12-3 or TRBV12-4; D is uncertain. This CDR3 region has 12 residues. V was shortened by 3 bases and J by 9 bases, with 12 bases between the two germline ends. The CDR3 loop is CASSFSARVQYF. The DNA of the CDR3 is TGTGCCAGCAGTTTTTCGGCTCGGGTGCAGTACTTC.

This clonotype was seen many times. This sequence joins TRBV7-2 and TRBJ2-4; D unresolved. The CDR3 is 14 amino acids. Germline CDR1 reads SGHTA; CDR2 reads FQGNSA. V was shortened by 4 bases and J by 10 bases, with 17 bases between the two germline ends. The CDR3 spells CASSSPGPPRIQYF. CDR3 DNA sequence: TGTGCCAGCAGCTCCCCCGGACCCCCAAGGATTCAGTACTTC.

The chain carries TRBV29-1 and TRBJ2-6; TRBD2 might be the D (6 bases). Germline values: CDR1 SQVTM, CDR2 ANQGSEA. CDR3 length equals 16 residues. The V end was cut by 6 bases, the J end by 0 bases, with 15 bases between. The chain's CDR3 is CSVPRDGSSGANVLTF. The DNA of the CDR3 is TGCAGCGTACCGCGGGACGGCAGCTCTGGGGCCAACGTCCTGACTTTC.

This clonotype was detected many times. DNA of the CDR3: TGTGCCATCGGTGCAACTAATGAAAAACTGTTTTTT. This gives the protein CAIGATNEKLFF. This sequence joins TRBV10-3 and TRBJ1-4, with unresolved D. The CDR3 consists of 12 residues. The V gene lost 8 bases and the J gene lost 0 bases, with 4 bases spanning the gap. Per germline, CDR1 ENHRY and CDR2 SYGVKD.

The J gene is TRBJ2-7, the V gene TRBV13, with 8 bases identical to TRBD1. The CDR3 length is 16 residues. The germline gives CDR1 PRHDT, CDR2 FYEKMQ (reference sequence). After removal of 5 bases from V and 2 bases from J, the junction contained 11 bases not matched to a gene. DNA of the CDR3: TGTGCCAGCAGCCCCCAAGACAGGGGAGCGACCTACGAGCAGTACTTC. This codes for CASSPQDRGATYEQYF.

The chain's CDR3 is CASWDRGDWKTQYF. The CDR3 bases are TGTGCCAGCTGGGACAGGGGGGACTGGAAGACCCAGTACTTC. This rearrangement joins TRBV6-1 to TRBJ2-5; 11 positions match TRBD1. Germline V gene sequence: CDR1 MNHNS, CDR2 SASEGT. The V and J ends lost 8 bases and 6 bases, in that order; junction bases with no gene match: 8. The CDR3 runs 14 residues.

The rearrangement links TRBV5-1 to TRBJ2-3, with D possibly TRBD2 on 6 matching bases. This CDR3 has 16 residues. Germline V CDR1 and CDR2: SGHRS, YFSETQ. V shed 2 bases and J shed 0 bases, with 13 bases lying between them. The CDR3 DNA reads as TGCGCCAGCAGCTTTGTCCTGGGGGGAAGCACAGATACGCAGTATTTT. It encodes CASSFVLGGSTDTQYF.

The sample holds many counts of this clonotype. The genes are TRBV12-3 or TRBV12-4 and TRBJ2-7, with D tentatively TRBD2 (5 bases). This CDR3 has 12 amino acids. V gave up 8 bases and J gave up 2 bases, with 10 bases separating them. This CDR3 is CASGKEAYEQYF. CDR3 DNA sequence: TGTGCCAGCGGAAAGGAGGCCTACGAGCAGTACTTC.

The chain joins TRBV7-8 to TRBJ2-7; 7 bases fit TRBD1. With V trimmed by 1 base and J by 7 bases, 4 bases remained unmatched. Germline loops: CDR1 SGHVS, CDR2 FQNEAQ. CDR3 size: 13 residues. This CDR3 reads CASSLGQGWEQYF. In DNA form, the CDR3 reads TGTGCCAGCAGCTTAGGACAGGGTTGGGAGCAGTACTTC.

This clonotype has only a few counts. The chain links TRBV4-2 to TRBJ1-1; D is unclear. V shed 1 base and J shed 1 base, with 7 bases lying between them. This CDR3 spans 14 amino acids. Per the germline V gene, CDR1 is LGHNA and CDR2 is YNFKEQ. In nucleotides, the CDR3 is TGTGCCAGCAGCCAAGGGGCCGAGAACACTGAAGCTTTCTTT. It encodes CASSQGAENTEAFF.

This clonotype was detected many times. The chain links TRBV6-1 to TRBJ2-7, with D possibly called TRBD1 or TRBD2 (5 bases each). CDR1 is MNHNS and CDR2 is SASEGT in the germline V gene. V was clipped by 8 bases and J by 7 bases, with 18 bases between them. This CDR3 has 13 residues. CDR3 in amino acids: CASGYRGGGEQYF. The CDR3 DNA reads TGTGCCAGCGGGTATAGGGGCGGCGGGGAGCAGTACTTC.

This chain links TRBV14 with TRBJ2-2, with D possibly TRBD1 on 7 matching bases. Germline V gives CDR1 SGHDN, CDR2 FVKESK. The CDR3 runs to 15 residues. Trimming removed 5 bases from V and 4 bases from J, with 14 bases in between. CDR3 region: CASSGGGTATGELFF. The CDR3 DNA reads as TGTGCCAGCAGCGGAGGGGGCACAGCCACCGGGGAGCTGTTTTTT.

This chain uses TRBV9 with TRBJ2-5; D may be TRBD1 or TRBD2 (5 bases each). Germline CDR1 SGDLS, CDR2 YYNGEE. The V end lost 2 bases, the J end lost 5 bases, and 16 bases lay between the germline ends. This CDR3 has 15 amino acids. The CDR3 DNA reads TGTGCCAGCAGCGTCCGAACCGGGGCAGGGGAGACCCAGTACTTC. Its protein product is CASSVRTGAGETQYF.

This clonotype was counted between two and nine times. The chain uses TRBV6-1 and TRBJ1-1; D is ambiguous. This CDR3 is built from 13 residues. The V and J ends lost 6 bases and 6 bases respectively, with 14 bases between them. Germline CDR1 and CDR2: MNHNS and SASEGT. CDR3 nucleotide sequence: TGTGCCAGCAGCACGACCGGGCTAGCTGAAGCTTTCTTT. It codes for CASSTTGLAEAFF.

The chain combines TRBV29-1 with TRBJ2-1; D ambiguous. There are 11 residues in the CDR3. The germline V gene has CDR1 SQVTM and CDR2 ANQGSEA. The ends were cut back, 3 bases at V and 9 bases at J, with 9 bases in the middle. CDR3 in amino acids: CSVDAPSEQFF. The CDR3 DNA follows: TGCAGCGTTGACGCCCCCTCTGAGCAGTTCTTC.

There are many counts of this clonotype. The chain uses TRBV30 and TRBJ1-5; the D is unclear. The germline V gene encodes CDR1 GTSNPN and CDR2 SVGIG (reference sequence). V was cut by 4 bases and J by 3 bases, with 13 bases left in between. CDR3 length: 14 residues. CDR3 bases: TGTGCCTGGACCCGGGCTAAGTCCAATCAGCCCCAGCATTTT. Its protein is CAWTRAKSNQPQHF.

In this sample, this clonotype turned up many times. The V gene is TRBV7-2, the J gene TRBJ2-5, with 12 bases aligning to TRBD1. The CDR3 runs 15 residues. V shed 3 bases and J 2 bases; nucleotides not matched to a gene: 1. CDR1 SGHTA and CDR2 FQGNSA come from the germline V gene. The CDR3 sequence: CASSLGQGAQETQYF. CDR3 sequence (DNA): TGTGCCAGCAGCTTGGGACAGGGGGCTCAAGAGACCCAGTACTTC.

This clonotype was recorded many times. The genes are TRBV12-3 or TRBV12-4 and TRBJ1-5; perhaps TRBD1 as D (6 bases). V lost 7 bases, J lost 3 bases, and 10 bases lay in between. CDR3 length equals 13 residues. The CDR3 sequence: CASKGGLNQPQHF. CDR3 DNA sequence: TGTGCCAGCAAGGGGGGGCTCAATCAGCCCCAGCATTTT.

This clonotype was counted a few times. The chain employs TRBV6-1 and TRBJ2-5; 8 bases align to TRBD2. In germline, CDR1 is MNHNS, CDR2 SASEGT. After removal of 5 bases from V and 2 bases from J, the junction contained 7 bases not matched to a gene. CDR3 size: 15 residues. The CDR3 nucleotides read TGTGCCAGCAGTTTGTCGGCTAGCGGGCAAGAGACCCAGTACTTC. Protein product: CASSLSASGQETQYF.

This chain links TRBV29-1 with TRBJ1-1; TRBD1 is a possible D gene (5 bases). The V gene lost 7 bases and the J gene lost 3 bases, with 15 bases spanning the gap. This CDR3 has 13 residues. Germline-derived CDR1 and CDR2 are SQVTM and ANQGSEA. The CDR3 region has the DNA TGCAGCGGGGCGATGGGGCCGGACACTGAAGCTTTCTTT. It specifies CSGAMGPDTEAFF.

This clonotype has a count of ten or more. The rearrangement joins TRBV15 to TRBJ1-1; maybe TRBD1 (6 bases). The CDR3 is made up of 16 amino acids. The V and J ends lost 8 bases and 5 bases respectively, with 24 bases between them. CDR1 LNHNV and CDR2 YYDKDF come from the germline V gene (reference sequence). CDR3 region: CATEAGGLILGTEAFF. CDR3 DNA: TGTGCCACCGAGGCGGGGGGCCTAATACTGGGGACTGAAGCTTTCTTT.

The V call is TRBV5-1, the J call TRBJ2-3, with D perhaps matching TRBD1 (6 bases). Trimming took 5 bases from V and 5 from J, leaving 18 bases between them. The CDR3 is 15 residues long. Germline V lookup: CDR1 SGHRS, CDR2 YFSETQ. The CDR3 coding sequence is TGCGCCAGCAGACTGGGGGCGACCCCGGGAGATACGCAGTATTTT. Amino acid sequence: CASRLGATPGDTQYF.

The sample holds many counts of this clonotype. The chain is built from TRBV6-1 and TRBJ2-5, with D uncertain. CDR1 and CDR2 (germline): MNHNS, SASEGT. The germline V and J ends were trimmed by 1 base and 14 bases, with 14 bases remaining between them. The length of the CDR3 is 12 residues. The CDR3 region has the DNA TGTGCCAGCAGTGAAGGGACGGCTAGAAACTACTTC. Its protein product is CASSEGTARNYF.

This clonotype was found many times. V gene TRBV28 combines with J gene TRBJ2-1; D is ambiguous. Germline V gives CDR1 MDHEN, CDR2 SYDVKM. The CDR3 consists of 19 residues. Trimming removed 1 base at V and 0 bases at J, with 19 bases between. CDR3 DNA: TGTGCCAGCAGTTTATATGTTTTTAGGAGCCCGAGCTCCTACAATGAGCAGTTCTTC. Protein sequence: CASSLYVFRSPSSYNEQFF.